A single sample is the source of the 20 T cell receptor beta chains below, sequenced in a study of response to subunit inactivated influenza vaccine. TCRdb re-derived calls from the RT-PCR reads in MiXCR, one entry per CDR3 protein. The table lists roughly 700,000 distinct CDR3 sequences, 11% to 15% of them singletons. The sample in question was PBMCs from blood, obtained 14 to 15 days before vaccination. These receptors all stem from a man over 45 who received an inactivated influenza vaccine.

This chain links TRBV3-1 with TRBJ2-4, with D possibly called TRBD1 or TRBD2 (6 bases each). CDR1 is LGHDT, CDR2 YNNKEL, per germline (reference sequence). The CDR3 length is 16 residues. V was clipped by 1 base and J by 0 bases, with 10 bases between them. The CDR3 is CASSQVKGGAKNIQYF. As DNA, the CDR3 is TGTGCCAGCAGCCAAGTAAAGGGGGGAGCCAAAAACATTCAGTACTTC.

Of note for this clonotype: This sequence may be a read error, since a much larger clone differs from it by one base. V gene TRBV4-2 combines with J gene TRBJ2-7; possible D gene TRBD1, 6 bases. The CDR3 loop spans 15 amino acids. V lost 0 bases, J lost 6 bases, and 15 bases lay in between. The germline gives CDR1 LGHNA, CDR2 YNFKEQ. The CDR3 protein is CASSQERGSACEQYF. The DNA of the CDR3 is TGTGCCAGCAGCCAAGAGAGGGGGAGTGCGTGCGAGCAGTACTTC.

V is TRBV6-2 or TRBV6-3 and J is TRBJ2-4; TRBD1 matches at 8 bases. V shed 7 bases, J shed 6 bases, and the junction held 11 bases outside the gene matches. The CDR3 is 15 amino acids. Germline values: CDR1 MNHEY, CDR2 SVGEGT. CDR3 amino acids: CASTPQGAKGNIQYF. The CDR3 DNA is TGTGCCAGCACCCCCCAGGGGGCGAAGGGAAACATTCAGTACTTC.

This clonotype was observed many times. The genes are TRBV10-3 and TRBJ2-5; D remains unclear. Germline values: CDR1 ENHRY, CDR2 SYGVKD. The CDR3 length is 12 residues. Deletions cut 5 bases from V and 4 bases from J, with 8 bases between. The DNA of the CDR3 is TGTGCCATCAGTAAAAGTGGAGAGACCCAGTACTTC. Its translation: CAISKSGETQYF.

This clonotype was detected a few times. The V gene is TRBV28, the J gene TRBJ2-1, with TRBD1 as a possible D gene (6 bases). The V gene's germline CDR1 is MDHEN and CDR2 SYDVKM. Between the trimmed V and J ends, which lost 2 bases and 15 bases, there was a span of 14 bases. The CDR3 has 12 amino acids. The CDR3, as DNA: TGTGCCAGCAGTTTACGGGACACCCGGGGGTTCTTC. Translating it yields CASSLRDTRGFF.

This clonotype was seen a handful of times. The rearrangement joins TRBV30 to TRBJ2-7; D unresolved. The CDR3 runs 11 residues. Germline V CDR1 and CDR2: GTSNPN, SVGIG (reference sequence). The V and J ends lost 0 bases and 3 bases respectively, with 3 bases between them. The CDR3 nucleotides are TGTGCCTGGAGTGTAGTCTACGAGCAGTACTTC. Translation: CAWSVVYEQYF.

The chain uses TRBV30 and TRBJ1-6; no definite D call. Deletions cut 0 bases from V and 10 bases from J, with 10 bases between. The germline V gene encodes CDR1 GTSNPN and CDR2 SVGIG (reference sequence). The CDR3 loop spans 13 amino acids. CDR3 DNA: TGTGCCTGGAGTGTCGGCGTGGGATCACCCCTCCACTTT. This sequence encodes CAWSVGVGSPLHF.

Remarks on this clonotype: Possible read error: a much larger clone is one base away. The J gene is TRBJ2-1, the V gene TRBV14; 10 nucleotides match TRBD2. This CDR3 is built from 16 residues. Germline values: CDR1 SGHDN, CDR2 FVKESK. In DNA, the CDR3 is TGTGCCAGCAGCCAAAGTCTAGCGGGAGTTTGGAATGAGCTGTTCTTC. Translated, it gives CASSQSLAGVWNELFF.

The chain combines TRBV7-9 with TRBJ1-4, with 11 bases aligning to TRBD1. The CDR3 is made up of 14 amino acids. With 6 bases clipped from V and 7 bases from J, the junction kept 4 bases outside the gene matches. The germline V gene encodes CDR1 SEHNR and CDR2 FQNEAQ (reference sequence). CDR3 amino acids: CASRTDRGPEKLFF. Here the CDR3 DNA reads TGTGCCAGCAGGACGGACAGGGGGCCTGAAAAACTGTTTTTT.

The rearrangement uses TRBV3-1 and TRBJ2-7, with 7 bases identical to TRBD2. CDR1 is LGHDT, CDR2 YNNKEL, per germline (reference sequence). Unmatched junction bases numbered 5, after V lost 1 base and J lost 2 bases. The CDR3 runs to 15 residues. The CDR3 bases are TGTGCCAGCAGCCAAGGCGGGAGACGCCCCTACGAGCAGTACTTC. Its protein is CASSQGGRRPYEQYF.

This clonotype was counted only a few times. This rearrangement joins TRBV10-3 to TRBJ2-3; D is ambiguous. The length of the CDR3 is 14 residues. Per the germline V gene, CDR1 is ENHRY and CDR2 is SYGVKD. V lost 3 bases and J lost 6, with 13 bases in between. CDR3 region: CAISEEVGLDTQYF. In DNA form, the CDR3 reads TGTGCCATCAGTGAAGAGGTAGGCCTGGATACGCAGTATTTT.

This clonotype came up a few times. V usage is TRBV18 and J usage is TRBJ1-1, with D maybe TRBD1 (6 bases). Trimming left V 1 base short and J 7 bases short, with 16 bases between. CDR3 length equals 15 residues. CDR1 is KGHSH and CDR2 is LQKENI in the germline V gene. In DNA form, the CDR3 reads TGTGCCAGCTCACCACGGACTCTTAGGGGGGGTGAAGCTTTCTTT. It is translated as CASSPRTLRGGEAFF.

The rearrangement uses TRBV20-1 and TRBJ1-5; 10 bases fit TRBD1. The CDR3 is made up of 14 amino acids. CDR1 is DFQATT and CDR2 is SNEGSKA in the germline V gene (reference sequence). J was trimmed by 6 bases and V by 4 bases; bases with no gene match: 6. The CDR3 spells CSATWTGGAQPQHF. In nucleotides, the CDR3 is TGCAGTGCTACCTGGACAGGGGGTGCTCAGCCCCAGCATTTT.

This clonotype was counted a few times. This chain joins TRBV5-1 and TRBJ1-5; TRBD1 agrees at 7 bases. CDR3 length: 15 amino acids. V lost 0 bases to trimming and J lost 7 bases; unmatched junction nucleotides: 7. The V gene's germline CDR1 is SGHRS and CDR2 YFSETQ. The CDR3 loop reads CASSLDPTGSQPQHF. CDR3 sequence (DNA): TGCGCCAGCAGCTTGGATCCGACAGGGTCCCAGCCCCAGCATTTT.

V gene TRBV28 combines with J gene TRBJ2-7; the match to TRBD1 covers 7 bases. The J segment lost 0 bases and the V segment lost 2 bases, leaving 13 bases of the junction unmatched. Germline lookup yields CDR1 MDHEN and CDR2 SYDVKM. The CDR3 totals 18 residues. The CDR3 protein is CASSLVSGTEPHSYEQYF. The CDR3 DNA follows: TGTGCCAGCAGTTTAGTATCCGGGACAGAACCCCACTCCTACGAGCAGTACTTC.

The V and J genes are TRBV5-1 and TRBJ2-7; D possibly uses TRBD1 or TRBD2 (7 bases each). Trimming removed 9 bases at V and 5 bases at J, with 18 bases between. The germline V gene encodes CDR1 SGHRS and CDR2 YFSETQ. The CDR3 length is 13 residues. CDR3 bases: TGCGCCACCCGGCCAGGGGGGGATCACGAGCAGTACTTC. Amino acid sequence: CATRPGGDHEQYF.

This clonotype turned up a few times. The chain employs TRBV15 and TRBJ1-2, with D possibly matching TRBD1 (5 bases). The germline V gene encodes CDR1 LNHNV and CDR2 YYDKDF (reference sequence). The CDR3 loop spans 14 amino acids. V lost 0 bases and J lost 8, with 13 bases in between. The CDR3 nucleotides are TGTGCCACCAGCAGAGATTCGGGGCGAGGGGGCTACACCTTC. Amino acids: CATSRDSGRGGYTF.

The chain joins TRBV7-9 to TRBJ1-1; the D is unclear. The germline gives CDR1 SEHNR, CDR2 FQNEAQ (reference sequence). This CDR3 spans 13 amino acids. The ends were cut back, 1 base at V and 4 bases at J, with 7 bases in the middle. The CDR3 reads CASSLDSFTEAFF. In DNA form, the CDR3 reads TGTGCCAGCAGCTTAGACAGCTTCACTGAAGCTTTCTTT.

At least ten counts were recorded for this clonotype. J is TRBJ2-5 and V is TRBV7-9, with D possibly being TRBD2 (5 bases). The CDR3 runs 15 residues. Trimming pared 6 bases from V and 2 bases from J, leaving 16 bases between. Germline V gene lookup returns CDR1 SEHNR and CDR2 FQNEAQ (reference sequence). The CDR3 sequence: CASSPKPSRQETQYF. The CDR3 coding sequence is TGTGCCAGCAGTCCCAAACCTAGCAGACAAGAGACCCAGTACTTC.

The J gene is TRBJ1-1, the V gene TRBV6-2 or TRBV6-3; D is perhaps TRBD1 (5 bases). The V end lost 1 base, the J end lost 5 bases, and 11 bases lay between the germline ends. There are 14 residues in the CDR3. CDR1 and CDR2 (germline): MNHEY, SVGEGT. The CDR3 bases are TGTGCCAGCAGTTACTGGGGCGGGGATACTGAAGCTTTCTTT. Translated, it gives CASSYWGGDTEAFF.